This passage covers 9 T cell receptor beta chains from one sample sequenced in a study of OX40 agonist ivuxolimab in advanced cancers. TCRdb's table, derived via immunoSEQ multiplex PCR, lists solely in-frame clones and lacks some. The data contain tens of thousands of clones, 65% to 85% of them singletons. This specimen consisted of CD4+ or CD8+ T cells sorted from blood, obtained in a trial of the OX40 agonist ivuxolimab. The receptors come from an adult with an advanced solid tumor such as melanoma, head and neck, liver or kidney cancer.

V and J are TRBV6-5 and TRBJ1-5, with D hard to call. Germline V gene sequence: CDR1 MNHEY, CDR2 SVGAGI. The CDR3 is 13 amino acids. V was pared by 5 bases and J by 7 bases, with 12 bases between. CDR3 residues: CASSRALGQPQHF. The CDR3 DNA is TGTGCCAGCAGTCGGGCCCTTGGACAGCCCCAGCATTTT.

The V call is TRBV7-6, the J call TRBJ2-1; D perhaps matches TRBD1 (6 bases). From germline, CDR1 is SGHVS and CDR2 FNYEAQ. V was clipped by 4 bases and J by 6 bases, with 19 bases between them. CDR3 size: 16 residues. CDR3: CASSSVGSVGGNEQFF. As DNA, the CDR3 is TGTGCCAGCAGCTCAGTGGGTAGCGTAGGGGGCAATGAGCAGTTCTTC. The full variable domain, its missing parts supplied by reference TRBV7-6 and TRBJ2-1, is GAGVSQSPRYKVTKRGQDVALRCDPISGHVSLYWYRQALGQGPEFLTYFNYEAQQDKSGLPNDRFSAERPEGSISTLTIQRTEQRDSAMYRCASSSVGSVGGNEQFFGPGTRLTVL.

The chain links TRBV28 to TRBJ1-1; the D is unclear. Germline V gene data show CDR1 as MDHEN and CDR2 as SYDVKM. This CDR3 is 14 amino acids long. V shed 8 bases and J shed 6 bases, with 19 bases lying between them. This CDR3 reads CASGYPERMAEAFF. The CDR3 DNA reads TGTGCCAGCGGATATCCGGAACGGATGGCTGAAGCTTTCTTT.

The CDR3 loop is CASSFTSLQETQYF. CDR3 DNA: TGTGCCAGCTCGTTCACTAGCCTCCAAGAGACCCAGTACTTC. The chain employs TRBV25-1 and TRBJ2-5; D perhaps matches TRBD2 (6 bases). Trimming removed 8 bases at V and 1 base at J, with 14 bases between. Germline V lookup: CDR1 MGHDK, CDR2 SYGVNS. CDR3 length equals 14 residues.

The V gene is TRBV2, the J gene TRBJ2-3; D unresolved. The V end was cut by 9 bases, the J end by 2 bases, with 12 bases between. Germline loops: CDR1 SNHLY, CDR2 FYNNEI. This CDR3 spans 13 amino acids. The CDR3 sequence is CASKEVVTDTQYF. CDR3 in DNA: TGTGCCAGTAAAGAGGTGGTCACAGATACGCAGTATTTT.

The V gene is TRBV4-2, the J gene TRBJ2-3; 10 bases map to TRBD2. The length of the CDR3 is 19 residues. The germline gives CDR1 LGHNA, CDR2 YNFKEQ. The V gene end was trimmed by 4 bases and the J gene end by 0 bases; junction bases not matched to a gene: 13. The CDR3 DNA reads TGTGCCAGCAGCCCCCCCACGGGGTCGACTAGCGGGAGCACAGATACGCAGTATTTT. Its translation: CASSPPTGSTSGSTDTQYF.

Many counts were recorded for this clone. V usage is TRBV2 and J usage is TRBJ2-5, with a weak D call TRBD1 (6 bases). Germline CDR1 reads SNHLY; CDR2 reads FYNNEI. This CDR3 is 14 amino acids long. Between the trimmed V and J ends, which lost 5 bases and 3 bases, there was a span of 13 bases. The CDR3 here is CASSYGQLEETQYF. CDR3 nucleotides: TGTGCCAGCAGTTATGGACAGTTAGAAGAGACCCAGTACTTC.

In this sample, this clone turned up a few times. V usage is TRBV4-1 and J usage is TRBJ2-7; 10 nucleotides match TRBD1. This CDR3 is 15 amino acids long. Germline V gene data show CDR1 as MGHRA and CDR2 as YSYEKL. The junction had 9 bases not matched to a gene; V was cut back by 3 bases and J by 7 bases. This CDR3 reads CASSQTGTGVGEQYF. CDR3 DNA sequence: TGCGCCAGCAGCCAGACCGGGACAGGGGTCGGAGAGCAGTACTTC.

The chain links TRBV21-1 to TRBJ1-1; no check of the table's D call, TRBD1, against the DNA was made. TRBV21-1 is reported as a pseudogene. The CDR3 contains 16 residues. The CDR3 protein is CASPPGPTGGRTEAFF. CDR3 coding DNA: TGTGCCAGCCCCCCGGGCCCGACAGGGGGACGAACTGAAGCTTTCTTT.